This is a list of T cell receptor beta chains from one sample in a study of OX40 agonist ivuxolimab in advanced cancers. Using immunoSEQ multiplex PCR, the repertoire was profiled, and TCRdb retains in-frame clones only, with some absent. Here the sample spans 25,000 to 35,000 clones, 74% being singletons. The material was CD4+ or CD8+ T cells sorted from blood, obtained in a trial of the OX40 agonist ivuxolimab. The receptors were gathered from an adult with an advanced solid tumor such as melanoma, head and neck, liver or kidney cancer. CDR3s include the opening cysteine and the closing phenylalanine or tryptophan. The D gene is left open where the match is weak. Only part of the rows carry a size: once, few, many, or a class if the clone is expanded.

>TRBD1|.|14|TRBV29-1|TRBJ2-1
CSVGKGQGTNEQFF
TGCAGCGTTGGAAAGGGACAGGGGACAAATGAGCAGTTCTTC
>.|few|13|TRBV30|TRBJ1-1
CAWSVLVNTEAFF
TGTGCCTGGAGTGTACTAGTGAACACTGAAGCTTTCTTT
>.|.|9|TRBV10-1|TRBJ1-1
CARYTGRIF
TGCGCCAGATACACTGGTCGGATCTTT
>.|few|14|TRBV10-3|TRBJ1-6
CAISEVRGGSPLHF
TGTGCCATCAGTGAAGTACGGGGGGGTTCACCCCTCCACTTT
>.|few|15|TRBV27|TRBJ1-1
CASSLTGTWNTEAFF
TGTGCCAGCAGTCTCACCGGGACATGGAACACTGAAGCTTTCTTT
>.|.|14|TRBV5-1|TRBJ1-6
CASSYQSDNSPLHF
TGCGCCAGCAGCTACCAGTCAGATAATTCACCCCTCCACTTT
>.|.|14|TRBV5-1|TRBJ1-1
CASSSNRVAPEAFF
TGCGCCAGCAGCTCGAACCGGGTCGCCCCGGAAGCTTTCTTT
>.|.|16|TRBV5-1|TRBJ2-1
CASSLVARGLGNEQFF
TGCGCCAGCAGCTTGGTGGCGCGGGGTTTAGGCAATGAGCAGTTCTTC
>TRBD1|.|14|TRBV6-4|TRBJ1-2
CASSPGTGIYGYTF
TGTGCCAGCAGCCCCGGGACAGGGATCTATGGCTACACCTTC
>TRBD1|.|14|TRBV29-1|TRBJ2-1
CSAPGQGVYNEQFF
TGCAGCGCACCGGGACAGGGGGTATACAATGAGCAGTTCTTC
>.|few|14|TRBV6-4|TRBJ1-1
CASRDSSRETEAFF
TGTGCCAGCAGGGATAGTAGTCGGGAAACTGAAGCTTTCTTT
>.|.|14|TRBV9|TRBJ1-2
CASSVHTGNYGYTF
TGTGCCAGCAGCGTCCACACAGGGAACTATGGCTACACCTTC
>.|.|16|TRBV12-5|TRBJ2-3
CASGFGTNVGPDTQYF
TGTGCTAGTGGTTTCGGGACCAACGTCGGTCCAGATACGCAGTATTTT
>TRBD1|once|13|TRBV6-5|TRBJ2-7
CASSPGQRLEWNF
TGTGCCAGCAGCCCGGGACAGCGTCTAGAATGGAACTTC
>.|.|15|TRBV5-4|TRBJ1-1
CASSLVGQEKSGAFF
TGTGCCAGCAGCTTGGTGGGACAAGAGAAATCAGGAGCTTTCTTT
>TRBD1|.|15|TRBV27|TRBJ1-2
CASSDPGQPLYGYTF
TGTGCCAGCAGTGATCCGGGACAGCCCCTCTATGGCTACACCTTC
>.|few|15|TRBV9|TRBJ2-7
CASSVGEGGSYEQYF
TGTGCCAGCAGCGTAGGAGAGGGGGGATCCTACGAGCAGTACTTC
>.|.|15|TRBV7-3|TRBJ2-1
CASSLLAGTYNEQFF
TGTGCCAGCAGCTTACTGGCAGGGACCTACAATGAGCAGTTCTTC
>.|.|13|TRBV4-1|TRBJ1-4
CASSQGLNEKLFF
TGCGCCAGCAGCCAGGGCCTGAATGAAAAACTGTTTTTT
>.|once|12|TRBV28|TRBJ1-1
CASSPPNTEAFF
TGTGCCAGCAGTCCCCCGAACACTGAAGCTTTCTTT
>TRBD2|.|16|TRBV7-3|TRBJ2-3
CASSLLGSGDTDTQYF
TGTGCCAGCAGCTTATTAGGTAGCGGGGACACAGATACGCAGTATTTT
>TRBD2|.|14|TRBV9|TRBJ2-5
CASSVGGAGETQYF
TGTGCCAGCAGCGTCGGGGGGGCCGGAGAGACCCAGTACTTC
>TRBD1|.|14|TRBV2|TRBJ2-2
CASQRQGATGELFF
TGTGCCAGCCAGAGACAGGGGGCTACCGGGGAGCTGTTTTTT
>TRBD1|.|16|TRBV7-2|TRBJ1-5
CASSFADRGPGQPQHF
TGTGCCAGCAGCTTCGCCGACAGGGGGCCTGGTCAGCCCCAGCATTTT
>TRBD1|.|15|TRBV5-1|TRBJ2-2
CASSLEAGGTGELFF
TGCGCCAGCAGCTTGGAGGCAGGGGGCACCGGGGAGCTGTTTTTT
>TRBD1|.|16|TRBV27|TRBJ1-5
CASSRQGPQGNQPQHF
TGTGCCAGCAGCCGACAGGGGCCCCAGGGCAATCAGCCCCAGCATTTT